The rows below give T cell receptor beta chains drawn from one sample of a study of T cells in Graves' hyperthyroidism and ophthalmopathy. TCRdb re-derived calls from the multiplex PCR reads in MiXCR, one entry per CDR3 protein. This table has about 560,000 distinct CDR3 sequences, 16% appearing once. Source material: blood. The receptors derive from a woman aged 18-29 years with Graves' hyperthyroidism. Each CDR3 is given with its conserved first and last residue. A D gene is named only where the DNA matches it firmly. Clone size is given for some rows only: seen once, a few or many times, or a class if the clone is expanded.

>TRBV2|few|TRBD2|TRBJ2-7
TGTGCCAGCAGTTTTTCCGGGACTAGCGAGCAGTACTTC
CASSFSGTSEQYF
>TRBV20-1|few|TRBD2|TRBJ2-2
TGCAGTGCTAGAGACGGGGGGAAGAACACCGGGGAGCTGTTTTTT
CSARDGGKNTGELFF
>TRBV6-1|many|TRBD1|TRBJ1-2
TGTGCCAGCAGCGGACAGGGAGGAGGCTACACCTTC
CASSGQGGGYTF
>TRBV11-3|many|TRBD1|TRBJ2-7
TGTGCCAGCAGCCAACGACAGGGAAGGATTTCCTACGAGCAGTACTTC
CASSQRQGRISYEQYF
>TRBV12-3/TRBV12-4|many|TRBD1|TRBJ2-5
TGTGCCAGCAGTTTTAGGGGGCCTGAGACCCAGTACTTC
CASSFRGPETQYF
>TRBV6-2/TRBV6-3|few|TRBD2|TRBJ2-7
TGTGCCAGCGCCTATCCAATGGGACTAGCCGTCAACGAGCAGTACTTC
CASAYPMGLAVNEQYF
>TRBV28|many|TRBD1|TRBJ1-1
TGTGCCAGCAAATTCTCTTACAGGGGACGCGGGGGAGAAGCTTTCTTT
CASKFSYRGRGGEAFF
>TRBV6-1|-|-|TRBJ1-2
TGTGCCAGCAGAAGAGGGTTGAGTGGCTACACCTTC
CASRRGLSGYTF
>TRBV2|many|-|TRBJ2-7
TGTGCCAGCAGTGTACTGGCGGGCAGGATCTCCTACGAGCAGTACTTC
CASSVLAGRISYEQYF
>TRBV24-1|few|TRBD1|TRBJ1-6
TGTGCCACCAGTCCTCCCGGGACAGAGAATTCACCCCTCCACTTT
CATSPPGTENSPLHF
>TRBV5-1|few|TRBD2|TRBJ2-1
TGCGCCAGCAGCTTTGCCGGGAGGGCGCCAAATGAGCAGTTCTTC
CASSFAGRAPNEQFF
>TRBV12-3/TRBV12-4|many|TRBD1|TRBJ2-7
TGTGCCAGCAGACCCGGTCCGGGACAGAAAGACTACGAGCAGTACTTC
CASRPGPGQKDYEQYF
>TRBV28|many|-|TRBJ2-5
TGTGCCAGCAGCCCGCGACAGTACCAAGAGACCCAGTACTTC
CASSPRQYQETQYF
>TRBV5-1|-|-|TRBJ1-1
TGCGCCAGCAGGATCCAGGACTCCACTGAAGCTTTCTTT
CASRIQDSTEAFF
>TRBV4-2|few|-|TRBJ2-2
TGTGCCAGCAGCCAAAGGGAGACCGGGGAGCTGTTTTTT
CASSQRETGELFF
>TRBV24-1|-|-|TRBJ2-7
TGTGCCACCAGTGAAACGGCGGCCCCCTACGAGCAGTACTTC
CATSETAAPYEQYF
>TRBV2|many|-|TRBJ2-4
TGTGCCAGCAGTGAAAGGCAGGGAGCCAAAAACATTCAGTACTTC
CASSERQGAKNIQYF
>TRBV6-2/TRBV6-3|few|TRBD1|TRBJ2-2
TGTGCCAGCAGTACCGACAGGGATTTTTTCGACACCGGGGAGCTGTTTTTT
CASSTDRDFFDTGELFF
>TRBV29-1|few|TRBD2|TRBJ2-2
TGCAGCGTCCCACGTGAACTAGCGGGGGGCCGGGAGCTGTTTTTT
CSVPRELAGGRELFF
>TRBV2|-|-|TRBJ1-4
TGTGCCAGCAACTTGGAGGGCTTCTTTGAAAAACTGTTTTTT
CASNLEGFFEKLFF
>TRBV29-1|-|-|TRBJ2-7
TGCAGCGTTGAATCCAGGGGAGGCTACGAGCAGTACTTC
CSVESRGGYEQYF
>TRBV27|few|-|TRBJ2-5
TGTGCCAGCAGCGAGACACTGTACCAAGAGACCCAGTACTTC
CASSETLYQETQYF
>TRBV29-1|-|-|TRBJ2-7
TGCAGCGTCCCCCGCAAGCAGTACTTC
CSVPRKQYF
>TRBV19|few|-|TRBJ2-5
TGTGCCAGCCGGAGGAACGGGGAGACCCAGTACTTC
CASRRNGETQYF
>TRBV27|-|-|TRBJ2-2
TGTGCCAGCAGTTTAATCAGGGAATCTGCCGGGGAGCTGTTTTTT
CASSLIRESAGELFF
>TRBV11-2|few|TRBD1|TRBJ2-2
TGTGCCAGCAGAAGCCTCCAGGCAGGGGGCAACACCGGGGAGCTGTTTTTT
CASRSLQAGGNTGELFF
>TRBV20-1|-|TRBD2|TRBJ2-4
TGCAGTGCTAGAGATAGGTCGGCTAGCGGGAATAACATTCAGTACTTC
CSARDRSASGNNIQYF
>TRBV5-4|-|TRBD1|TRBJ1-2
TGTGCCAGCAGCCCAATAACAGGGGGATACTATGGCTACACCTTC
CASSPITGGYYGYTF
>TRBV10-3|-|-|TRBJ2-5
TGTGCCAACGCCCGGGACAAACAAGAGACCCAGTACTTC
CANARDKQETQYF
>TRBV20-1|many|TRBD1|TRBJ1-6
TGCAGTGCTTTAGGGCCGGGACAGGATAATTCACCCCTCCACTTT
CSALGPGQDNSPLHF
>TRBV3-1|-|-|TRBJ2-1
TGTGCCAGCAGCCAAGAAAGGGTCTACGGGGGGCCCTCCTACAATGAGCAGTTCTTC
CASSQERVYGGPSYNEQFF
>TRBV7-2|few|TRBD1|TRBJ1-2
TGTGCCAGCAGCTTAGGGACAGGGGGCGAGTATGGCTACACCTTC
CASSLGTGGEYGYTF
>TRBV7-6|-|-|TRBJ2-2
TGTGCCAGCAGCTTAAGTGGAGGTATCACCGGGGAGCTGTTTTTT
CASSLSGGITGELFF
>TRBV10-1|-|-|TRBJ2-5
TGCGCCATAAAGGACCAAGAGACCCAGTACTTC
CAIKDQETQYF
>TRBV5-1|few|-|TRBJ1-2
TGCGCCAGCAGCTTGTCTGGGAAACCGGGTGGCTACACCTTC
CASSLSGKPGGYTF
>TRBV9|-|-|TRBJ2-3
TGTGCCAGCAGCTCTTATGCCCTCGGGGATACGCAGTATTTT
CASSSYALGDTQYF
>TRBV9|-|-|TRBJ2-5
TGTGCCAGCAGCGTAGAATACGGAGGGGAGGAGACCCAGTACTTC
CASSVEYGGEETQYF
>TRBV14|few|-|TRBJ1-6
TGTGCCAGCAGCCAATGGGTGGGGGGCCGGTCACCCCTCCACTTT
CASSQWVGGRSPLHF
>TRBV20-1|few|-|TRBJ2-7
TGCAGTGCTCCCACAGGGAGCTCCTACGAGCAGTACTTC
CSAPTGSSYEQYF
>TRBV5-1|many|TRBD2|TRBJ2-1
TGCGCCAGCAGCTCGCAGGGACTAGCGGTCTACAATGAGCAGTTCTTC
CASSSQGLAVYNEQFF
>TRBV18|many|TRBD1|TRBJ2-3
TGTGCCAGCTCACCGCCCACAGGGGTTAGCACAGATACGCAGTATTTT
CASSPPTGVSTDTQYF
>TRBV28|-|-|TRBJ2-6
TGTGCCGGCAGTTTGGCAGGTGCTGGGGCCAACGTCCTGACTTTC
CAGSLAGAGANVLTF
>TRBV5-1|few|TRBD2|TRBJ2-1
TGCGCCAGCAGGCAGACTAGCGGGTACAATGAGCAGTTCTTC
CASRQTSGYNEQFF
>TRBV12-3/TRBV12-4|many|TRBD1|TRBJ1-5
TGTGCCAGCAGTTCCAACGTGGGGACAGCTTTCAATCAGCCCCAGCATTTT
CASSSNVGTAFNQPQHF
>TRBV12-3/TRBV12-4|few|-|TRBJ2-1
TGTGCCAGCAGTTGGGGACCCCCCGATGAGCAGTTCTTC
CASSWGPPDEQFF
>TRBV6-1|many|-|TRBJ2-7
TGTGCCAGCAGTGAATTACCCAGTGGCGGGTCCAGCTCCTACGAGCAGTACTTC
CASSELPSGGSSSYEQYF
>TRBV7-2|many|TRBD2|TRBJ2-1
TGTGCCAGCAGCTTAGATGCGGGAGCGGGATACAATGAGCAGTTCTTC
CASSLDAGAGYNEQFF
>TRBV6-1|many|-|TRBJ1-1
TGTGCCAGCAACTGGGGGGGGGCTAACACTGAAGCTTTCTTT
CASNWGGANTEAFF